The following is a T cell receptor (beta chain) sequence with its context. Its cognate antigen has yet to be identified. Base-call qualities are not available, and no considerably larger clone is one nucleotide away. These data belong to a study of cytomegalovirus exposure and HLA in healthy donors (dated by TCRdb to the late 2010s). With regard to the full study: According to an earlier analysis of around 600 of the donors, 150 million to 200 million T cells yielded some 110 million unique TCR beta sequences and about 300 Gb of sequence data. An early release covering about 600 HLA-typed donors comprised roughly 300 gigabases of sequencing data and tens of millions of unique TCR sequences. In an earlier analysis of about 590 of the donors, high-throughput TCR beta sequencing was used to judge whether each TCR beta V gene segment behaved as functional or pseudogenic. A later genetic analysis took genome-wide SNP genotypes for about three fifths of the 666 donors and used that subset as a discovery cohort. Typing coverage varied by locus: roughly 620-640 donors for A, B, C, DRB1 and DQB1; some 520 for DQA1; 600 to 610 for DPA1; around 490 for DPB1. Across 300 to 400 genotyped donors of the cohort, an average of approximately 200,000 unique TCR beta nucleotide sequences per donor were sequenced, and approximately 17% of those sequences were non-productive. Class I and class II HLA loci were covered by the typing at four-digit resolution. Every repertoire in the discovery cohort had been generated on one and the same sequencing platform. The study was designed to test whether signatures of past pathogen exposure could be identified by cataloging public T cell receptors. Donor age, sex, ethnicity and CMV serostatus were compiled together with the repertoire data. The study profiled the T cell repertoires of under 700 subjects by immunosequencing and related them to cytomegalovirus serostatus. Of the roughly 410 genotyped donors, 81% were placed in the genetic ancestry cluster associated with self-reported Caucasian donors. A later analysis re-examined previously published TCR beta repertoires from roughly 650 donors and added high-resolution HLA genotyping to investigate patterns of TCR occurrence. A handful of DR-DQ haplotypes were handled as single units for association and clustering because linkage in the cohort was strong. To predict cytomegalovirus infection status, the study brought together high-throughput TCR immunosequencing, statistical association of individual TCRs with disease status, and machine learning. In the later analysis, no new phenotypic data were used to find candidate immune exposures; instead, reliance was placed on TCR beta sequences and their occurrence across donors. Along with the roughly 700-subject first cohort, a separate validation cohort of approximately 110 different subjects was used.

The cohort was made up of around 720 healthy bone marrow donors. At the time of sampling, every cohort member was nominally healthy, though immune exposures that went unrecorded were likely present. The donor was CMV seronegative and belonged to the group of 352 seronegative cohort members. Every donor gave a peripheral blood sample, and the peripheral blood mononuclear cells from that sample were used for TCR beta sequencing. The Qiagen DNeasy Blood Extraction Kit was used to extract genomic DNA from the blood cell samples. Study-wide conclusions, independent of this receptor: An association between a missense DCLRE1C variant and V-gene and J-gene trimming of TCR beta chains was found in a later genetic analysis and replicated in an independent cohort. Some IMGT-functional V segments, including TRBV6-2 and TRBV6-3, could not be told apart with the 87-base-pair reads, so those segments were excluded. At a false discovery rate of 0.05, a later analysis linked under 20,000 TCR beta sequences to specific HLA alleles. Strong co-occurrence of HLA alleles, especially DR and DQ, made assigning TCR associations to individual alleles difficult. A total of some 180 TCR beta chains were listed by the study as associated with cytomegalovirus. The authors suggested that the approach could potentially be generalized to other disease states and immunological phenotypes. The cohort was sequenced for TCR beta chains only, and without alpha or paired-chain data the features that could be detected were limited. Compared with the 666-donor mean, donors in an Asian-associated ancestry cluster had fewer N-insertions in productive TCRs, according to a later genetic analysis. Broadly in line with IMGT annotations, most TCR beta V segments showed up in productive rearrangements about 90% or about 30% of the time in an earlier analysis of roughly 590 of the donors. A further reported finding was that TCR beta sequences accurately predicted the HLA-A and HLA-B alleles for most subjects in the first cohort. Compared with equally common non-associated chains, HLA-associated TCR beta chains in a later analysis were more clonally expanded and had lower generation probabilities. Across donors, most TCR sequences were observed very rarely, whereas some public TCRs were present in many individuals. A later analysis reported that several top co-occurrence clusters appeared linked to parvovirus B19, influenza, CMV and Epstein-Barr virus. According to a later analysis, TCR association rates differed among HLA loci, with DRB1 alleles showing the most associated TCRs and HLA-C alleles showing the fewest. CMV serostatus was the only immune exposure information available for the cohort. A group of highly shared sequence variants was considered likely to be a technical artifact of the sequencing pipeline. Linkage disequilibrium might explain the correlated functional status among segregating V segments, but an unknown experimental factor could not be excluded. Because counts were too low, some 17 rarely observed V segments, including chromosome 9 orphons, were left out of the earlier analysis of approximately 580 of the donors. Because HLA typing was missing for some donors at each locus, association tests included only the typed subset. The presence/absence analyses assumed that sequencing depth was roughly uniform across donors, and that assumption may not be true. The classifier was reported to diagnose cytomegalovirus status with high specificity and sensitivity in both the original cohort and the validation cohort. In a later analysis, most CMV-associated TCR beta chains were found to appear HLA-restricted, with HLA associations seemingly driven largely by CMV exposure. A few of the identified cytomegalovirus-associated TCR beta chains were confirmed in vitro to be specific for cytomegalovirus antigens.

At the junction V is shortened by 5 bases and J by 6 bases; bases outside the gene matches: 7. Via the germline V gene, CDR1 is SNHLY and CDR2 FYNNEI. From the cysteine up to the phenylalanine, the CDR3 has a length of 14 residues. Kept here is only the CDR3 DNA, which spans 42 bases and is read in frame from base 1. The library was prepared using the immunoSEQ multiplex PCR assay. The multiplex PCR relied on a mix of 60 forward primers for TCR Vbeta segments and 13 reverse primers for TCR Jbeta segments. Amplification of the CDR3 region of rearranged TCR beta genes was performed with a multiplex PCR assay on genomic DNA. Amplified TCR beta libraries were sequenced as 87-base-pair reads on the Illumina HiSeq System. In the authors' own workflow: In a later analysis, roughly 80 million unique TCR beta chains were counted across the roughly 700 repertoires, and roughly 10 million of these chains were shared by at least two donors. Raw reads were error-corrected and collapsed into unique sequences with a nearest-neighbor algorithm that merged closely related sequences to remove PCR and sequencing errors. V, D and J gene segments were assigned by aligning CDR3 sequences to IMGT reference sequences. For a sequence to be retained, at least a six-nucleotide match to both a V gene segment and a J gene segment was required. Rearrangements were called productive when the CDR3 lacked stop codons and stayed in frame with V and J; all others were non-productive. CDR3 was defined by IMGT convention, running from the second conserved V-encoded cysteine to the conserved J-encoded phenylalanine. The earlier analysis of about 640 of the donors excluded any sequence lacking an unambiguous match to a single V gene segment. In an earlier analysis of 500 to 750 of the donors, V segments were called functional above 56.7% productive rearrangements and were called segregating when the between-donor standard deviation exceeded 5%. A statistical classification framework was built to diagnose cytomegalovirus status from the catalog of TCR beta chain sequences. V and J gene assignment, in a later analysis, came from comparing TCR nucleotide sequences with IMGT/GENE-DB human TR gene sequences. In a later analysis, CDR3 sequences and most-parsimonious VDJ recombination scenarios were assigned using the TCRdist pipeline. In a later analysis, each TCR beta chain was defined by its CDR3 amino acid sequence together with its V-gene family, and reads lacking a unique V-gene family were excluded. To address suspected cross-contamination and a sequencing artifact, a later analysis removed some 620 highly shared, low-generation-probability nucleotide sequences. A later analysis calculated a clonal expansion index for each public chain from normalized within-repertoire ranks of inferred template counts. In a later analysis, generation probabilities were computed with a VDJ recombination model fitted to out-of-frame rearrangements, and the resulting probabilities were checked against IGoR. In a later analysis, hypergeometric tests were used to score TCR-TCR, TCR-HLA and TCR-CMV co-occurrence, with a repertoire-size bias correction applied to TCR pairs. In a later analysis, false discovery rates were estimated by permuting HLA or CMV assignments 20 times. In a later analysis, co-occurring TCRs were grouped with DBSCAN, and TCRdist sequence similarity was added when clustering was performed within HLA-allele-positive subsets. Repertoires with fewer than 30,000 or more than 120,000 public chains, plus five repertoires with anomalous nucleotide sharing, were excluded from co-occurrence clustering. Sourced from immuneACCESS, this table was stored by TCRdb with only in-frame sequences that have V and J called. A share of the clones is absent; for the studies checked, an unresolved V gene accounts for under half, and the remainder has no known explanation. V and J calls and clone size are as listed in that table; D and trimming were resolved from the DNA. This sample holds some 130,000 clones; 80% were observed only once. The biggest ten clones account for about 2% of the sample.

The source of this sequence is a man between 25 and 39 years old in good health and CMV-seronegative. The V and J genes are TRBV2 and TRBJ1-3; TRBD1 lines up with 7 middle nucleotides. Material for sequencing was PBMCs. The CDR3 region: CASSSDRVENTIYF. The nucleotide sequence is given as TGTGCCAGCAGTTCAGACAGGGTTGAAAACACCATATATTTT.